This T cell receptor beta chain comes out of a study of T cell responses to AZD1222 COVID-19 vaccine. Study outcomes and limitations: Repertoire samples came only from after the peak T cell response. A rise in Spike-specific TCR breadth and depth followed two AZD1222 doses.

This clone has more than one count but fewer than ten. What it recognizes is unknown. Germline trimming cut 3 bases from V and 2 bases from J; bases unmatched to any gene: 15. CDR3 length: 18 amino acids. Per germline, CDR1 SEHNR and CDR2 FQNEAQ (reference sequence). Sequenced by immunoSEQ multiplex PCR; TCRdb stores in-frame clones only, minus some. The data show about 140,000 clones, 90% to 95% seen once. This clonotype was obtained from an adult who had recovered from COVID-19. The chain joins TRBV7-9 to TRBJ1-1; 7 bases map to TRBD1. Specimen: peripheral blood, collected after recovery from COVID-19. The CDR3 DNA sequence: TGTGCCAGCAGCTTGCCCAGGGGGGTAGGGACAGCCAACACTGAAGCTTTCTTT. This translates into CASSLPRGVGTANTEAFF.